This TCR beta chain was retrieved from a study of shared clonotypes between healthy human individuals. Per the original methods: For the immunoSEQ data, sequences were junction-only without quality scores, so filtering differed. Data came from immunoSEQ multiplex PCR; TCRdb stores just in-frame clones and leaves some out. V and J calls and clone size follow that table, whereas D and trimming were derived from the DNA. This sample has about 1,900,000 clones, with approximately 95% found just once. This CDR3 has 14 amino acids. The germline V and J ends were trimmed by 1 base and 2 bases, with 8 bases remaining between them. Germline loops: CDR1 SGHDN, CDR2 FVKESK. Naive CD8 cells comprised CD45RO-negative, CCR7-positively selected cells, excluding terminally differentiated effector memory CD45RA+ cells.

V is TRBV14 and J is TRBJ1-2; no reliable D call. This clonotype was sampled from a man younger than 35 in good health. What was sequenced was naive CD8+ T cells sorted from blood. The CDR3 protein is CASSQVGGNYGYTF. The CDR3 DNA is TGTGCCAGCAGCCAAGTGGGCGGAAACTATGGCTACACCTTC.